One sample yielded the 17 T cell receptor beta chains listed below, sequenced in a study of T cell repertoires in cytomegalovirus infection. Each CDR3 protein is one row after TCRdb ran MiXCR on the reads. Among hundreds of thousands of distinct CDR3 sequences, 30% to 40% were seen once, and the ten largest hold over 11%. Their antigen targets remain unknown. Here the sequenced sample was cultured CD8+ T cells from PBMCs, taken from culture after CMV antigen stimulation. All receptors derive from a human donor in good health (CMV status not recorded). Some clones in this sample may be carry-over from other donors' samples.

The CDR3 sequence is CASRYDRGRGTEAFF. The CDR3 nucleotides read TGTGCCAGTAGATACGACAGGGGGCGAGGCACTGAAGCTTTCTTT. The chain uses TRBV19 and TRBJ1-1; 10 nucleotides agree with TRBD1. Trimming at V came to 6 bases and at J to 4 bases, leaving 8 bases not matched to a gene. Germline CDR1 is LNHDA and CDR2 is SQIVND (reference sequence). This CDR3 is 15 amino acids long.

The chain is built from TRBV4-1 and TRBJ2-6; D remains ambiguous. The CDR3 is made up of 16 amino acids. From germline, CDR1 is MGHRA and CDR2 YSYEKL. The V end lost 0 bases, the J end lost 0 bases, and 6 bases lay between the germline ends. The CDR3 reads CASSQDGPSGANVLTF. CDR3 nucleotide sequence: TGCGCCAGCAGCCAAGATGGGCCCTCTGGGGCCAACGTCCTGACTTTC.

This clonotype came up once. The V gene is TRBV6-1, the J gene TRBJ2-1; 10 bases fit TRBD1. The CDR3 is 15 residues long. Germline V gives CDR1 MNHNS, CDR2 SASEGT. J lost 6 bases, V lost 5 bases, and 7 bases had no gene match. The CDR3 nucleotides are TGTGCCAGCAGTTACGGGACAGGGGATTTCAATGAGCAGTTCTTC. This gives the protein CASSYGTGDFNEQFF.

The V gene is TRBV6-2 or TRBV6-3, the J gene TRBJ2-7; 10 positions match TRBD1. The V gene's germline CDR1 is MNHEY and CDR2 SVGEGT. J gave up 5 bases and V 6 bases, and 10 bases lay outside the gene matches. The CDR3 contains 15 residues. This CDR3 reads CASSHRDRGVDEQYV. In DNA, the CDR3 is TGTGCCAGCAGCCACCGGGACAGGGGAGTGGACGAGCAGTACGTC.

The genes are TRBV10-3 and TRBJ2-7; 11 bases line up with TRBD1. Losses at the gene ends were 6 bases for V and 7 bases for J; bases not matched to a gene: 5. Per germline, CDR1 ENHRY and CDR2 SYGVKD. CDR3 length: 13 residues. The CDR3 loop reads CAISEGQGGEQYF. The CDR3 DNA follows: TGTGCCATCAGCGAGGGACAGGGGGGTGAGCAGTACTTC.

The table lists this clonotype with a few counts. The genes are TRBV7-6 and TRBJ2-5; 9 bases map to TRBD1. Germline values: CDR1 SGHVS, CDR2 FNYEAQ. CDR3 length: 14 amino acids. The V and J ends lost 4 bases and 10 bases, in that order; junction bases with no gene match: 10. DNA for the CDR3: TGTGCCAGCAGCTGGGAACAGGGGGCGGGCGACCAGTACTTC. Protein: CASSWEQGAGDQYF. The variable domain in full, with the rest retrieved from reference TRBV7-6 and TRBJ2-5, is GAGVSQSPRYKVTKRGQDVALRCDPISGHVSLYWYRQALGQGPEFLTYFNYEAQQDKSGLPNDRFSAERPEGSISTLTIQRTEQRDSAMYRCASSWEQGAGDQYFGPGTRLLVL.

V gene TRBV5-1 combines with J gene TRBJ1-1; 7 bases line up with TRBD1. This CDR3 comprises 13 residues. V trimming: 6 bases; J trimming: 4 bases; junction bases outside the gene matches: 6. The V gene's germline CDR1 is SGHRS and CDR2 YFSETQ. CDR3 bases: TGCGCCAGCACCGAGACAGGGACCACTGAAGCTTTCTTT. The encoded protein is CASTETGTTEAFF.

This clonotype showed up just once. The chain uses TRBV7-2 and TRBJ1-1; no definite D call. Germline CDR1 reads SGHTA; CDR2 reads FQGNSA. The CDR3 consists of 12 residues. Trimming left V 5 bases short and J 3 bases short, with 7 bases between. The CDR3 is CTSSPWDTEAFF. CDR3 bases: TGTACCAGCAGCCCCTGGGACACTGAAGCTTTCTTT.

Of note for this clonotype: One end of the junction varies from germline; a read error may be responsible. The chain links TRBV7-6 to TRBJ1-4; a possible D gene is TRBD1 (5 bases). The germline V gene encodes CDR1 SGHVS and CDR2 FNYEAQ. There are 13 residues in the CDR3. The CDR3, as DNA: TGTACCAGCAGCCCACAGGAGAATGAAAAACTGTTTTTT. Protein: CTSSPQENEKLFF.

This clonotype has a count of ten or more. The chain recombines TRBV7-8 with TRBJ1-1; D not certain. Germline values: CDR1 SGHVS, CDR2 FQNEAQ. This CDR3 has 12 residues. With 5 bases removed from V and 3 bases from J, the gap between germline ends came to 7 bases. CDR3 sequence: CASSRPYTEAFF. The DNA for the CDR3 is TGTGCCAGCAGCCGGCCTTACACTGAAGCTTTCTTT.

The sample holds many counts of this clonotype. The CDR3 DNA reads as TGTGCCAGCAGCTGGACCCTAGCGGGGGCCCCCCACGAGCAGTACGTC. The encoded protein is CASSWTLAGAPHEQYV. V is TRBV5-6 and J is TRBJ2-7; 10 bases map to TRBD2. Germline CDR1 SGHDT, CDR2 YYEEEE. The CDR3 contains 16 residues. Losses at the gene ends were 3 bases for V and 5 bases for J; bases not matched to a gene: 11.

The table lists this clonotype with many counts. This rearrangement joins TRBV7-6 to TRBJ2-1, with 7 bases fitting TRBD2. The germline V gene encodes CDR1 SGHVS and CDR2 FNYEAQ. This CDR3 has 13 amino acids. V trimming: 8 bases; J trimming: 2 bases; junction bases outside the gene matches: 3. The CDR3 region has the DNA TGTGCCAGCCAAGCGGGAACCTACAATGAGCAGTTCTTC. Amino acids: CASQAGTYNEQFF.

This clonotype showed up just a few times. The chain employs TRBV20-1 and TRBJ2-7; D unresolved. The CDR3 length is 14 residues. Germline V gene sequence: CDR1 DFQATT, CDR2 SNEGSKA (reference sequence). The V gene lost 2 bases and the J gene lost 3 bases, with 14 bases spanning the gap. The CDR3 bases are TGCAGTGCTAGACCCCGTCGCAGCTTCTACGAGCAGTACTTC. Its protein product is CSARPRRSFYEQYF.

In its sample, this clonotype was seen once. An end of the junction does not agree with germline; a read error may underlie this. The chain joins TRBV7-4 to TRBJ1-4, with D possibly matching TRBD1 (6 bases). Germline values: CDR1 SGHVT, CDR2 SQSDAQ. The CDR3 totals 15 residues. This CDR3 is CVSSSATGTHEKLFF. CDR3 bases: TGTGTCAGCAGCTCGGCCACAGGGACCCATGAAAAACTGTTTTTT. Full variable domain (rest looked up from reference TRBV7-4 and TRBJ1-4): GAGVSQSPRYKVAKRGRDVALRCDSISGHVTLYWYRQTLGQGSEVLTYSQSDAQRDKSGRPSGRFSAERPERSVSTLKIQRTEQGDSAVYLCVSSSATGTHEKLFFGSGTQLSVL.

This clonotype was detected ten times or more. The chain joins TRBV7-8 to TRBJ2-3; D might be TRBD1 (6 bases). Trimming removed 5 bases from V and 0 bases from J, with 15 bases in between. This CDR3 contains 16 residues. CDR1 is SGHVS, CDR2 FQNEAQ, per germline. DNA of the CDR3: TGTGCCAGCAGCACCCCCGACGGGACAAGCACAGATACGCAGTATTTT. Translating gives CASSTPDGTSTDTQYF. The full variable domain, completed using reference TRBV7-8 and TRBJ2-3, is GAGVSQSPRYKVAKRGQDVALRCDPISGHVSLFWYQQALGQGPEFLTYFQNEAQLDKSGLPSDRFFAERPEGSVSTLKIQRTQQEDSAVYLCASSTPDGTSTDTQYFGPGTRLTVL.

This clonotype was observed a handful of times. A much larger clone is a single base away; this may be a read error. CDR3 DNA sequence: TGTGCCAGCAGGGGGGCGACCCAGTACTTC. Protein sequence: CASRGATQYF. V is TRBV2 and J is TRBJ2-5; D perhaps matches TRBD1 (6 bases). From germline, CDR1 is SNHLY and CDR2 FYNNEI. There are 10 residues in the CDR3. V was cut by 6 bases and J by 7 bases, with 6 bases left in between.

The rearrangement uses TRBV7-9 and TRBJ1-1; a possible D gene is TRBD1 (5 bases). Trimming removed 6 bases at V and 4 bases at J, with 15 bases between. The CDR3 consists of 14 residues. Germline CDR1 is SEHNR and CDR2 is FQNEAQ (reference sequence). The CDR3 sequence: CASRTGASGTEAFF. The CDR3 DNA is TGTGCCAGCAGAACCGGGGCTTCGGGCACTGAAGCTTTCTTT.